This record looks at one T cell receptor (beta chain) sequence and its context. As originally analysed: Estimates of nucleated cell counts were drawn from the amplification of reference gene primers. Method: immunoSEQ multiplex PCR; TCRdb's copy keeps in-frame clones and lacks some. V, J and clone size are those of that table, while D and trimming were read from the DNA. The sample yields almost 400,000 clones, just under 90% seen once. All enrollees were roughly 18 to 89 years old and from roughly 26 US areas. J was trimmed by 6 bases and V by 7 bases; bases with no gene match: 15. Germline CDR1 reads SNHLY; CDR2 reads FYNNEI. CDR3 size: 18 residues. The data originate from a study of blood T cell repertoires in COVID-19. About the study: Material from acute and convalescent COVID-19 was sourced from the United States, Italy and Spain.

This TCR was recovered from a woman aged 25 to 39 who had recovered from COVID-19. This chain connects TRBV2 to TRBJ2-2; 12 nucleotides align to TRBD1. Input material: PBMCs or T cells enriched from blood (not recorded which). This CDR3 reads CASTQPQRDRGLPGELFF. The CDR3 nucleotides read TGTGCCAGCACCCAACCTCAGAGGGACAGGGGGCTCCCCGGGGAGCTGTTTTTT.